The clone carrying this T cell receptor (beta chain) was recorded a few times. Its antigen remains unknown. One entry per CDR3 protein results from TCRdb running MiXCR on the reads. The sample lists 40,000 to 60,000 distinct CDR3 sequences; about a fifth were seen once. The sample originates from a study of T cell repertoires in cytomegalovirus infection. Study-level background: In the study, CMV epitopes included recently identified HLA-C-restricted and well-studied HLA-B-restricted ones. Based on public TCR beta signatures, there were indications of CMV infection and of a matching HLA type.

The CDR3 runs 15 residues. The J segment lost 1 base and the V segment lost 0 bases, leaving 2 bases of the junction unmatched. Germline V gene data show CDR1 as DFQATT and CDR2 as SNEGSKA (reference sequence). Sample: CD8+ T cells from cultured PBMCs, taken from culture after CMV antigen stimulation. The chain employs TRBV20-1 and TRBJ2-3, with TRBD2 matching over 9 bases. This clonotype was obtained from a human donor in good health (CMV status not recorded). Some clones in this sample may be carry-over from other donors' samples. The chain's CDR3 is CSAREWTSGTDTQYF. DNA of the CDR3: TGCAGTGCTAGAGAGTGGACTAGCGGCACAGATACGCAGTATTTT.